This T cell receptor beta chain was sequenced during a study of blood T cell repertoires in COVID-19. Here immunoSEQ multiplex PCR was the method, and the copy in TCRdb shows in-frame clones only, minus some. In the table there are roughly 54,000 clones, under 90% of which are singletons. This CDR3 spans 13 amino acids. The germline V gene has CDR1 WNHNN and CDR2 SYGVQD (reference sequence). The germline V and J ends were trimmed by 6 bases and 4 bases, with 12 bases remaining between them. The sequenced sample was peripheral blood. This receptor was taken from a human donor in a cohort sampled during active COVID-19. The chain couples TRBV10-1 to TRBJ1-2; D gene uncertain. As DNA, the CDR3 is TGCGCCAGCAGCCCAAGATCGAGCTATGGCTACACCTTC. Translating gives CASSPRSSYGYTF.